Following are 30 T cell receptor beta chains from one sample sequenced in a study of T cells after yellow fever vaccination (dated 2019 in TCRdb). To prepare the library, 5' RACE was applied. Sequencing was carried out with an Illumina HiSeq 2500. TCRdb reanalyzed the raw reads on its own, using fastp at Q25 for trimming and MiXCR for clone calling, and kept in-frame beta chains. Each CDR3 protein gets just one entry, which takes the most common genes and DNA from the rows behind it. This sample has approximately 510,000 distinct CDR3 sequences in its table, and just over 20% of those were observed once. In total, the top ten clones hold roughly a sixth of the sample. This sample's treatment or condition label indicates: live attenuated yellow fever vaccine strain. The sample consisted of PBMCs, taken about 20 days after the first yellow fever vaccination. Source of these receptors: a young man who received the YFV17D yellow fever vaccine.

This clonotype occurred a few times. The J gene is TRBJ2-2, the V gene TRBV7-8, with 7 bases matching TRBD2. This CDR3 has 14 amino acids. The V gene end was trimmed by 10 bases and the J gene end by 6 bases; junction bases not matched to a gene: 11. Germline V lookup: CDR1 SGHVS, CDR2 FQNEAQ. The CDR3 is CATGLVLIAGELFF. CDR3 nucleotides: TGTGCCACCGGACTAGTCCTTATTGCCGGGGAGCTGTTTTTT.

The V call is TRBV20-1, the J call TRBJ2-4, with D tentatively TRBD2 (5 bases). V lost 2 bases to trimming and J lost 0 bases, with 11 bases between them. The CDR3 has 15 amino acids. CDR1 DFQATT and CDR2 SNEGSKA come from the germline V gene (reference sequence). Here the CDR3 reads CSARPPAVAKNIQYF. The CDR3 coding sequence is TGCAGTGCTAGACCCCCAGCGGTAGCCAAAAACATTCAGTACTTC.

This clonotype was seen more than once but under ten times. The chain combines TRBV24-1 with TRBJ2-1, with 8 nucleotides matching TRBD2. After removal of 1 base from V and 9 bases from J, the junction contained 10 bases not matched to a gene. The CDR3 extends over 16 amino acids. Looked up from germline, CDR1 is KGHDR and CDR2 is SFDVKD. As DNA, the CDR3 is TGTGCCACCAGTGATTTTGCGGGGGGACCCTTCATTGAGCAGTTCTTC. Encoded protein: CATSDFAGGPFIEQFF.

This clonotype has only a few counts. The V gene is TRBV11-2, the J gene TRBJ2-7; D is unclear. Germline-derived CDR1 and CDR2 are SGHAT and FQNNGV. V was shortened by 5 bases and J by 3 bases, with 8 bases between the two germline ends. This CDR3 has 12 amino acids. The CDR3 DNA reads TGTGCCAGCAGCACACTCAACTACGAGCAGTACTTC. Translated, it gives CASSTLNYEQYF.

Only a few counts were recorded for this clonotype. The V call is TRBV12-3 or TRBV12-4, the J call TRBJ1-5; D remains unclear. V was pared by 3 bases and J by 6 bases, with 12 bases between. The CDR3 runs to 14 residues. CDR3 nucleotide sequence: TGTGCCAGCAGTTTTAGGCATCAGGCTCAGCCCCAGCATTTT. This encodes CASSFRHQAQPQHF.

Only a few counts were recorded for this clonotype. The rearrangement links TRBV20-1 to TRBJ1-1; D perhaps matches TRBD1 (5 bases). Trimming removed 0 bases from V and 5 bases from J, with 16 bases in between. The CDR3 runs to 15 residues. Germline-derived CDR1 and CDR2 are DFQATT and SNEGSKA (reference sequence). The CDR3 nucleotides are TGCAGTGCTAGAGATCCGGCGGGGGAGGGGACTGAAGCTTTCTTT. Translated: CSARDPAGEGTEAFF.

This sequence joins TRBV19 and TRBJ2-7, with a possible D match to TRBD1 (5 bases). The CDR3 totals 13 residues. Per germline, CDR1 LNHDA and CDR2 SQIVND (reference sequence). V lost 7 bases and J 3 bases, leaving 13 bases between the germline ends. CDR3 in amino acids: CASTQGPDYEQYF. CDR3 nucleotide sequence: TGTGCCAGTACCCAGGGCCCGGACTACGAGCAGTACTTC.

This chain links TRBV4-2 with TRBJ2-1, with 12 bases lining up with TRBD2. The CDR3 totals 20 residues. Trimming removed 0 bases from V and 1 base from J; junction bases left unmatched: 10. Germline V gene lookup returns CDR1 LGHNA and CDR2 YNFKEQ. The CDR3 sequence is CASSQDWLAGGPSSYNEQFF. The DNA for the CDR3 is TGTGCCAGCAGCCAAGATTGGCTAGCGGGGGGGCCTAGTTCCTACAATGAGCAGTTCTTC.

V gene TRBV20-1 combines with J gene TRBJ1-1, with a weak D call TRBD1 (6 bases). The CDR3 is made up of 14 amino acids. Germline V lookup: CDR1 DFQATT, CDR2 SNEGSKA (reference sequence). The V end was cut by 1 base, the J end by 4 bases, with 13 bases between. CDR3 in DNA: TGCAGTGCTAGAGCCAGGGGCCCCAGCACTGAAGCTTTCTTT. It specifies CSARARGPSTEAFF.

The table lists this clonotype with many counts. V and J are TRBV12-3 or TRBV12-4 and TRBJ1-2, with a possible D match to TRBD1 (6 bases). This CDR3 contains 13 residues. Trimming pared 5 bases from V and 8 bases from J, leaving 15 bases between. The CDR3 DNA is TGTGCCAGCAGTCCCGGGGGGGCTTCGGGCTACACCTTC. Its protein product is CASSPGGASGYTF.

The CDR3 DNA reads TGTGCCAGCAGTTGGGTTAATTCACCCCTCCACTTT. Amino acids: CASSWVNSPLHF. V and J are TRBV27 and TRBJ1-6; D is ambiguous. This CDR3 region has 12 residues. CDR1 and CDR2 (germline): MNHEY, SMNVEV (reference sequence). V lost 4 bases to trimming and J lost 6 bases, with 4 bases between them.

The V gene is TRBV20-1, the J gene TRBJ1-5; no firm D call. This CDR3 contains 12 residues. V was cut by 0 bases and J by 6 bases, with 6 bases left in between. Germline V gene lookup returns CDR1 DFQATT and CDR2 SNEGSKA (reference sequence). CDR3 in amino acids: CSARDRVQPQHF. As DNA, the CDR3 is TGCAGTGCTAGAGATAGGGTTCAGCCCCAGCATTTT.

This clonotype came up a few times. The rearrangement joins TRBV28 to TRBJ2-5, with a weak D call TRBD2 (7 bases). The V gene's germline CDR1 is MDHEN and CDR2 SYDVKM. V lost 3 bases and J lost 1, with 18 bases in between. This CDR3 comprises 17 residues. CDR3 sequence (DNA): TGTGCCAGCAGTTTTCGAGGGTGGAGGGGGGGCCAAGAGACCCAGTACTTC. It specifies CASSFRGWRGGQETQYF.

This clonotype showed up just a few times. No conserved phenylalanine or tryptophan is present at the end of the CDR3, so a read error is the likely explanation. The DNA is left out, because the CDR3 cannot be placed on it with certainty; the CDR3 is given as TCRdb lists it. V usage is TRBV2 and J usage is TRBJ1-2. The CDR3 is 10 amino acids long, termini counted. CDR1 is SNHLY and CDR2 is FYNNEI in the germline V gene. This CDR3 is CASRAGGARS.

The V and J genes are TRBV5-4 and TRBJ2-1, with 7 nucleotides matching TRBD2. The CDR3 is 14 amino acids. V shed 0 bases, J shed 8 bases, and the junction held 5 bases outside the gene matches. Germline CDR1 is SGHNT and CDR2 is YYREEE (reference sequence). CDR3 residues: CASSLAKGGDEQFF. The CDR3 DNA is TGTGCCAGCAGCTTGGCTAAGGGAGGGGATGAGCAGTTCTTC.

The chain employs TRBV5-1 and TRBJ1-4; 7 bases agree with TRBD1. Germline CDR1 SGHRS, CDR2 YFSETQ. The CDR3 is 17 residues long. V dropped 4 bases and J dropped 0; count of bases not matched to a gene: 9. The CDR3 DNA is TGCGCCAGCAGCCCCGGGACAGCTTCTGCAACTAATGAAAAACTGTTTTTT. Its protein product is CASSPGTASATNEKLFF. The variable domain in full, with the rest retrieved from reference TRBV5-1 and TRBJ1-4, is KAGVTQTPRYLIKTRGQQVTLSCSPISGHRSVSWYQQTPGQGLQFLFEYFSETQRNKGNFPGRFSGRQFSNSRSEMNVSTLELGDSALYLCASSPGTASATNEKLFFGSGTQLSVL.

J is TRBJ2-7 and V is TRBV5-8, with TRBD2 matching over 7 bases. This CDR3 comprises 14 residues. CDR1 and CDR2 from the germline V gene are SGHTS and YDEGEE. The J segment lost 1 base and the V segment lost 5 bases, leaving 6 bases of the junction unmatched. CDR3 protein: CASRTPGLSYEQYV. The CDR3 bases are TGTGCCAGCAGAACGCCGGGACTATCCTACGAGCAGTACGTC.

The chain couples TRBV19 to TRBJ1-2, with 7 bases identical to TRBD1. Per the germline V gene, CDR1 is LNHDA and CDR2 is SQIVND (reference sequence). Unmatched junction bases numbered 9, after V lost 7 bases and J lost 4 bases. The CDR3 spans 14 residues. CDR3 nucleotide sequence: TGTGCCAGTAAGACAGGGCCAGGGGGCTATGGCTACACCTTC. Its protein is CASKTGPGGYGYTF.

The chain links TRBV5-1 to TRBJ2-7; 8 nucleotides line up with TRBD1. The V gene end was trimmed by 5 bases and the J gene end by 1 base; junction bases not matched to a gene: 5. The length of the CDR3 is 14 residues. CDR1 is SGHRS and CDR2 is YFSETQ in the germline V gene. The CDR3, as DNA: TGCGCCAGCAGTACTACAGGGGGATCCTACGAGCAGTACGTC. Protein product: CASSTTGGSYEQYV.

The rearrangement uses TRBV4-2 and TRBJ1-6, with D uncertain. CDR1 and CDR2 (germline): LGHNA, YNFKEQ. The CDR3 contains 15 residues. Trimming took off 0 bases at V and 11 bases at J, with 14 bases between the two ends. The CDR3 DNA is TGTGCCAGCAGCCAAGATCTTCCCGGGGAGCCACCCCTCCACTTT. Its protein product is CASSQDLPGEPPLHF.

This chain connects TRBV7-9 to TRBJ1-1; 7 bases are shared with TRBD1. From germline, CDR1 is SEHNR and CDR2 FQNEAQ (reference sequence). The V gene end was trimmed by 2 bases and the J gene end by 10 bases; junction bases not matched to a gene: 7. The CDR3 totals 13 residues. CDR3 sequence (DNA): TGTGCCAGCAGCTTAATCAGGGGGAGAGGAGCTTTCTTT. This codes for CASSLIRGRGAFF.

A few counts support this clonotype. This chain uses TRBV7-6 with TRBJ2-3; perhaps D is TRBD1 or TRBD2 (6 bases each). The ends were cut back, 1 base at V and 6 bases at J, with 14 bases in the middle. CDR1 is SGHVS and CDR2 is FNYEAQ in the germline V gene. This CDR3 comprises 15 residues. This CDR3 is CASSLDVRGEDTQYF. In DNA form, the CDR3 reads TGTGCCAGCAGCTTAGACGTTAGGGGGGAGGATACGCAGTATTTT.

V is TRBV5-4 and J is TRBJ1-2, with TRBD1 matching over 8 bases. Per the germline V gene, CDR1 is SGHNT and CDR2 is YYREEE (reference sequence). Trimming removed 4 bases from V and 6 bases from J; junction bases left unmatched: 14. The CDR3 consists of 16 residues. CDR3 amino acids: CASSPFPGQVHDGYTF. CDR3 nucleotides: TGTGCCAGCAGCCCATTTCCGGGACAGGTACATGATGGCTACACCTTC.

At least ten counts were recorded for this clonotype. CDR3: CASSPDRGKPEAFF. In DNA form, the CDR3 reads TGCGCCAGCAGCCCGGACAGGGGAAAACCTGAAGCTTTCTTT. The V and J genes are TRBV4-3 and TRBJ1-1; TRBD1 matches at 9 bases. V was pared by 4 bases and J by 6 bases, with 6 bases of the junction left unmatched. There are 14 residues in the CDR3. Germline CDR1 and CDR2: LGHNA and YSLEER.

The rearrangement links TRBV4-2 to TRBJ2-4; 12 bases fit TRBD2. The CDR3 spans 20 residues. V dropped 5 bases and J dropped 0; count of bases not matched to a gene: 14. From germline, CDR1 is LGHNA and CDR2 YNFKEQ. The CDR3, as DNA: TGTGCCAGCAGCGATCATTCCGGGACTAGCGGGTATCAAGCCAAAAACATTCAGTACTTC. Amino acids: CASSDHSGTSGYQAKNIQYF.

The chain uses TRBV12-3 or TRBV12-4 and TRBJ1-4; maybe TRBD1 (5 bases). The V and J ends lost 5 bases and 3 bases respectively, with 7 bases between them. The CDR3 totals 13 residues. The CDR3 sequence is CASSQTANEKLFF. The CDR3, as DNA: TGTGCCAGCAGTCAGACAGCTAATGAAAAACTGTTTTTT.

This clonotype was seen only a few times. The V and J genes are TRBV7-2 and TRBJ2-5; the match to TRBD2 covers 14 bases. Germline CDR1 is SGHTA and CDR2 is FQGNSA. The trim removed 3 bases at V and 5 bases at J, leaving 5 bases unmatched. The CDR3 loop spans 16 amino acids. CDR3 coding DNA: TGTGCCAGCAGCTTGACTAGCGGGGGGGCCAGGGAGACCCAGTACTTC. This sequence encodes CASSLTSGGARETQYF.

The chain uses TRBV5-5 and TRBJ2-1; no clear D. Trimming pared 4 bases from V and 5 bases from J, leaving 16 bases between. CDR3 length: 15 amino acids. Germline V gives CDR1 SGHKS, CDR2 YYEKEE (reference sequence). CDR3: CASSPGLVRNNEQFF. The CDR3 nucleotides read TGTGCCAGCAGCCCCGGGCTCGTGAGGAACAATGAGCAGTTCTTC. The full variable domain, rest sourced from reference TRBV5-5 and TRBJ2-1, is DAGVTQSPTHLIKTRGQQVTLRCSPISGHKSVSWYQQVLGQGPQFIFQYYEKEERGRGNFPDRFSARQFPNYSSELNVNALLLGDSALYLCASSPGLVRNNEQFFGPGTRLTVL.

This clonotype turned up a few times. The chain couples TRBV10-3 to TRBJ2-1; 10 bases match TRBD2. This CDR3 has 15 amino acids. Germline CDR1 and CDR2: ENHRY and SYGVKD. The V segment lost 5 bases and the J segment 8 bases; nucleotides outside the gene matches: 9. The CDR3 region has the DNA TGTGCCATCAGTTTTAGCGGGGGGAATAGGTATGAGCAGTTCTTC. Translating gives CAISFSGGNRYEQFF.

The chain uses TRBV6-5 and TRBJ2-1, with TRBD2 matching 9 bases. Trimming cost V 1 base and J 5 bases; bases outside gene matches: 9. The CDR3 contains 17 residues. The germline CDR1 and CDR2 sequences are MNHEY and SVGAGI. CDR3 sequence reads: CASSYFSTRGGDNEQFF. CDR3 sequence (DNA): TGTGCCAGCAGTTACTTCTCTACGCGGGGGGGCGACAATGAGCAGTTCTTC.